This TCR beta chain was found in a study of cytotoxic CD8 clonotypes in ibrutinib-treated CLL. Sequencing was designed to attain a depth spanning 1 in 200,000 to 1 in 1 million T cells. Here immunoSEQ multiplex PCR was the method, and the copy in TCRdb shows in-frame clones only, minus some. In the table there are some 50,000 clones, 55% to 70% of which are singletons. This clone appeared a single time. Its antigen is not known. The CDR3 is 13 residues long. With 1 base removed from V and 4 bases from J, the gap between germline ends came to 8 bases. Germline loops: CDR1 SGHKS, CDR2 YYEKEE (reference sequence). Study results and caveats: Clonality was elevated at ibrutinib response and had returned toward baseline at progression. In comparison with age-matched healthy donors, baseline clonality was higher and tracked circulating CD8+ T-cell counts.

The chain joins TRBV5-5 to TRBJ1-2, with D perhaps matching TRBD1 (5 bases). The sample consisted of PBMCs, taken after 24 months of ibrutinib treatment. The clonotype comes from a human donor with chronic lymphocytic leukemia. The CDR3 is CASSLITGYGYTF. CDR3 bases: TGTGCCAGCAGCTTGATTACAGGCTATGGCTACACCTTC.